The 21 T cell receptor beta chains below come from one sample, sequenced in a study of T-cell reconstitution after alpha-beta-depleted transplantation in children. Library preparation (for TCRbeta) was performed with unique molecular identifiers. TCRdb ran MiXCR on the PCR reads and lists one entry per CDR3 protein. The sample records some 120,000 distinct CDR3 sequences, 9.7% being singletons. Sequencing was performed on PBMCs, mostly from graft donor cells, taken 180 days after TCRalphabeta/CD19-depleted stem cell transplant. Source of these receptors: a girl less than two years old who had a stem cell transplant for combined immunodeficiency, so the T cells may come from the graft donor.

This clonotype was seen at least ten times. The chain couples TRBV29-1 to TRBJ2-1; D not certain. The CDR3 loop spans 12 amino acids. CDR1 and CDR2 from the germline V gene are SQVTM and ANQGSEA. The CDR3 loop reads CRGYPPYNEQFF. In DNA, the CDR3 is TGCAGAGGCTACCCCCCCTACAATGAGCAGTTCTTC.

In its sample, this clonotype was seen many times. The genes are TRBV29-1 and TRBJ2-1; 11 bases are shared with TRBD2. Germline CDR1 reads SQVTM; CDR2 reads ANQGSEA. V lost 3 bases to trimming and J lost 5 bases; unmatched junction nucleotides: 6. The CDR3 totals 15 residues. For the CDR3, the DNA is TGCAGCGTTGAGGGGACTAGCGGAACTCACAATGAGCAGTTCTTC. Translating it yields CSVEGTSGTHNEQFF.

This clonotype has a handful of counts. CDR3 coding DNA: TGCAGCGTTGAGGGGCCAGCGGGAGACCAAGAGACCCAGTACTTC. It translates to CSVEGPAGDQETQYF. V is TRBV29-1 and J is TRBJ2-5, with TRBD2 identical over 8 bases. Germline V gene data show CDR1 as SQVTM and CDR2 as ANQGSEA. After removal of 3 bases from V and 0 bases from J, the junction contained 6 bases not matched to a gene. There are 15 residues in the CDR3. The complete variable domain, with remaining parts taken from reference TRBV29-1 and TRBJ2-5, reads SAVISQKPSRDICQRGTSLTIQCQVDSQVTMMFWYRQQPGQSLTLIATANQGSEATYESGFVIDKFPISRPNLTFSTLTVSNMSPEDSSIYLCSVEGPAGDQETQYFGPGTRLLVL.

CDR3 DNA sequence: TGTGCCAGCAGTTGGACTAGCGGGCAATATACGCAGTATTTT. It codes for CASSWTSGQYTQYF. The chain uses TRBV6-5 and TRBJ2-3; TRBD2 matches 11 bases. Germline lookup yields CDR1 MNHEY and CDR2 SVGAGI. The CDR3 is 14 residues long. Trimming took 4 bases from V and 7 from J; bases not matched to a gene: 4.

Of note for this clonotype: One end of the junction fails to match germline, which may point to a read error. The CDR3 DNA is TGTGCCAGCAGTCCCGGACAGGGACGGGCAGCAAACAGTCAGTACTTC. Translated, it gives CASSPGQGRAANSQYF. The rearrangement joins TRBV12-3 or TRBV12-4 to TRBJ2-4, with TRBD1 matching 8 bases. The CDR3 runs to 16 residues.

The chain is built from TRBV7-6 and TRBJ2-1; TRBD2 matches 16 bases. The ends lost 5 bases at V and 9 bases at J; junction bases unmatched: 4. CDR1 and CDR2 from the germline V gene are SGHVS and FNYEAQ. This CDR3 is built from 15 residues. CDR3 sequence (DNA): TGTGCCAGCAGCACGGGACTAGCGGGGGGGGCTGAGCAGTTCTTC. Residues: CASSTGLAGGAEQFF.

The chain links TRBV5-8 to TRBJ2-1, with TRBD2 matching over 8 bases. Germline V gives CDR1 SGHTS, CDR2 YDEGEE. The trim removed 5 bases at V and 3 bases at J, leaving 7 bases unmatched. This CDR3 comprises 15 residues. The CDR3 reads CASSLLAGIYNEQFF. The CDR3, as DNA: TGTGCCAGCAGTCTATTAGCGGGAATCTACAATGAGCAGTTCTTC.

The rearrangement joins TRBV7-9 to TRBJ2-7; D is tentatively TRBD1 or TRBD2 (5 bases each). The CDR3 sequence is 14 residues long. Germline V gene data show CDR1 as SEHNR and CDR2 as FQNEAQ (reference sequence). V was cut by 4 bases and J by 2 bases, with 12 bases left in between. The CDR3 sequence is CASSYPLGAYEQYF. CDR3 in DNA: TGTGCCAGCAGCTACCCTCTGGGGGCCTACGAGCAGTACTTC.

The V call is TRBV5-5, the J call TRBJ1-2; tentative D call: TRBD1 (6 bases). Germline values: CDR1 SGHKS, CDR2 YYEKEE (reference sequence). Deletions cut 4 bases from V and 4 bases from J, with 11 bases between. The CDR3 is 13 residues long. CDR3 region: CASSRDRPYGYTF. The CDR3 DNA reads TGTGCCAGCAGCCGAGACAGGCCCTATGGCTACACCTTC. Variable domain in full (rest from reference TRBV5-5 and TRBJ1-2): DAGVTQSPTHLIKTRGQQVTLRCSPISGHKSVSWYQQVLGQGPQFIFQYYEKEERGRGNFPDRFSARQFPNYSSELNVNALLLGDSALYLCASSRDRPYGYTFGSGTRLTVV.

This clonotype was recorded at least ten times. The gene calls are TRBV20-1 and TRBJ2-7; D gene unclear. The CDR3 extends over 15 amino acids. The germline V and J ends were trimmed by 0 bases and 2 bases, with 14 bases remaining between them. The germline V gene encodes CDR1 DFQATT and CDR2 SNEGSKA (reference sequence). Here the CDR3 DNA reads TGCAGTGCTAGAGATGGAGCCGCGCCCACCTACGAGCAGTACTTC. Translating gives CSARDGAAPTYEQYF.

V and J are TRBV6-2 or TRBV6-3 and TRBJ1-5; D gene uncertain. Germline V gene sequence: CDR1 MNHEY, CDR2 SVGEGT. With 6 bases removed from V and 5 bases from J, the gap between germline ends came to 11 bases. The CDR3 covers 13 residues. The CDR3 DNA is TGTGCCAGCAGCCGCCGAGGGTATCAGCCCCAGCATTTT. Translation: CASSRRGYQPQHF.

This clonotype came up many times. The chain employs TRBV7-2 and TRBJ2-4; 8 bases are a match to TRBD2. V was clipped by 5 bases and J by 0 bases; unmatched bases: 9. In germline, CDR1 is SGHTA, CDR2 FQGNSA. The CDR3 loop spans 17 amino acids. CDR3 loop: CASSLLAGLVAKNIQYF. In DNA form, the CDR3 reads TGTGCCAGCAGCCTTCTAGCGGGTCTTGTAGCCAAAAACATTCAGTACTTC.

This clonotype was counted between two and nine times. The V call is TRBV30, the J call TRBJ2-1, with D possibly being TRBD1 or TRBD2 (5 bases each). Between the trimmed V and J ends, which lost 2 bases and 3 bases, there was a span of 8 bases. Looked up from germline, CDR1 is GTSNPN and CDR2 is SVGIG (reference sequence). The CDR3 spans 13 residues. As DNA, the CDR3 is TGTGCCTGGAGTAATGGGGGCTACAATGAGCAGTTCTTC. Translation: CAWSNGGYNEQFF. Combining the CDR3 with reference TRBV30 and TRBJ2-1 gives the whole variable domain SQTIHQWPATLVQPVGSPLSLECTVEGTSNPNLYWYRQAAGRGLQLLFYSVGIGQISSEVPQNLSASRPQDRQFILSSKKLLLSDSGFYLCAWSNGGYNEQFFGPGTRLTVL.

This clonotype occurred a few times. The genes are TRBV12-3 or TRBV12-4 and TRBJ2-1, with 8 bases matching TRBD2. The CDR3 runs to 16 residues. V lost 5 bases to trimming and J lost 4 bases; unmatched junction nucleotides: 10. This chain's CDR3 is CASSPRASGPYNEQFF. In DNA, the CDR3 is TGTGCCAGCAGTCCCCGGGCTAGCGGGCCATACAATGAGCAGTTCTTC.

This clonotype was seen a handful of times. V usage is TRBV20-1 and J usage is TRBJ2-5; D remains unclear. The CDR3 spans 13 residues. The V gene's germline CDR1 is DFQATT and CDR2 SNEGSKA (reference sequence). The V end lost 3 bases, the J end lost 2 bases, and 10 bases lay between the germline ends. For the CDR3, the DNA is TGCAGTGCTAGGCGATGGAGTCAAGAGACCCAGTACTTC. Protein sequence: CSARRWSQETQYF.

The rearrangement joins TRBV5-1 to TRBJ2-1, with D possibly matching TRBD2 (5 bases). V lost 3 bases to trimming and J lost 5 bases, with 15 bases between them. The CDR3 extends over 15 amino acids. Looked up from germline, CDR1 is SGHRS and CDR2 is YFSETQ. The CDR3, as DNA: TGCGCCAGCAGCTCCTACCGGGGTATAGACAATGAGCAGTTCTTC. Translation: CASSSYRGIDNEQFF. The full variable domain, its missing parts supplied by reference TRBV5-1 and TRBJ2-1, is KAGVTQTPRYLIKTRGQQVTLSCSPISGHRSVSWYQQTPGQGLQFLFEYFSETQRNKGNFPGRFSGRQFSNSRSEMNVSTLELGDSALYLCASSSYRGIDNEQFFGPGTRLTVL.

The V gene is TRBV9, the J gene TRBJ2-7; D not resolved. Germline lookup yields CDR1 SGDLS and CDR2 YYNGEE. The CDR3 length is 14 residues. The V end lost 3 bases, the J end lost 0 bases, and 10 bases lay between the germline ends. CDR3 protein: CASSGHPNSYEQYF. The CDR3 DNA is TGTGCCAGCAGCGGCCACCCAAACTCCTACGAGCAGTACTTC.

This clonotype was picked up many times. The chain uses TRBV12-3 or TRBV12-4 and TRBJ2-1, with 7 bases that match TRBD2. This CDR3 is 14 amino acids long. Trimming at V came to 3 bases and at J to 7 bases, leaving 6 bases not matched to a gene. CDR3 in amino acids: CASSFVGGTNEQFF. The CDR3, as DNA: TGTGCCAGCAGTTTTGTGGGAGGGACGAATGAGCAGTTCTTC.

This clonotype appeared many times. The V and J genes are TRBV5-1 and TRBJ1-4, with 8 positions matching TRBD1. Trimming cost V 4 bases and J 5 bases; bases outside gene matches: 10. The germline CDR1 and CDR2 sequences are SGHRS and YFSETQ. The CDR3 is made up of 16 amino acids. CDR3 protein: CASSRVTGGFNEKLFF. CDR3 DNA: TGCGCCAGCAGCCGAGTTACAGGGGGTTTCAATGAAAAACTGTTTTTT.

This clonotype was seen a few times. The chain uses TRBV12-3 or TRBV12-4 and TRBJ1-4; D is undetermined. Trimming stripped 8 bases from V and 5 bases from J, with 6 bases between. This CDR3 comprises 11 residues. DNA of the CDR3: TGTGCCAGCGGGCTAAATGAAAAACTGTTTTTT. This gives the protein CASGLNEKLFF.

This clonotype was seen a few times. The V gene is TRBV27, the J gene TRBJ2-3; 7 bases are a match to TRBD2. Germline trimming cut 6 bases from V and 7 bases from J; bases unmatched to any gene: 7. The CDR3 runs to 13 residues. Germline values: CDR1 MNHEY, CDR2 SMNVEV (reference sequence). The CDR3 nucleotides read TGTGCCAGCAGGAACCCCGGGGGGAATACGCAGTATTTT. Translating it yields CASRNPGGNTQYF.